One and the same sample provided the 5 T cell receptor beta chains below, sequenced in a study of shared clonotypes between healthy human individuals (dated by TCRdb to about 2020). Receptor libraries were prepared by the immunoSEQ multiplex PCR assay. Drawn from immuneACCESS, this table holds only the in-frame rearrangements with V and J called that TCRdb kept. Clones are partly lost; checked studies trace under half to an unresolved V gene and leave the rest unexplained. The sample table contains approximately 1.5 million clones; only one count was recorded for under 99% of them. The ten largest clones add up to about 0.45% of the sample. What was sequenced was naive CD4+ T cells sorted from blood. What this sample's cell subset or site label stands for: CD45RA+ positively selected. These TCRs come from a man aged 25-45 years in good health.

The chain couples TRBV6-5 to TRBJ2-2; D is unclear. The germline V gene has CDR1 MNHEY and CDR2 SVGAGI. V shed 5 bases and J shed 0 bases, with 10 bases lying between them. The CDR3 has 15 residues. In nucleotides, the CDR3 is TGTGCCAGCAGTCCCCGGATGGCGAACACCGGGGAGCTGTTTTTT. The encoded protein is CASSPRMANTGELFF.

This clone was found once. The V and J genes are TRBV4-3 and TRBJ2-1; 9 nucleotides align to TRBD1. In germline, CDR1 is LGHNA, CDR2 YSLEER. J was trimmed by 6 bases and V by 0 bases; bases with no gene match: 9. CDR3 length equals 17 residues. CDR3 DNA sequence: TGCGCCAGCAGCCAAGATCTTAGGACAGGGGTACGCAATGAGCAGTTCTTC. It translates to CASSQDLRTGVRNEQFF.

The CDR3 coding sequence is TGTGCCATCAGTGGTTCGGACTACAATGAGCAGTTCTTC. It is translated as CAISGSDYNEQFF. V is TRBV10-3 and J is TRBJ2-1; D gene uncertain. The CDR3 is 13 amino acids. The germline V gene encodes CDR1 ENHRY and CDR2 SYGVKD. V lost 4 bases to trimming and J lost 3 bases, with 7 bases between them.

The chain couples TRBV28 to TRBJ1-2; unclear D gene. The V end lost 7 bases, the J end lost 0 bases, and 6 bases lay between the germline ends. Looked up from germline, CDR1 is MDHEN and CDR2 is SYDVKM. There are 12 residues in the CDR3. The CDR3 sequence: CASTRANYGYTF. The DNA of the CDR3 is TGTGCCAGCACCCGAGCTAACTATGGCTACACCTTC.

This sequence joins TRBV5-1 and TRBJ2-2; TRBD2 aligns across 9 bases. This CDR3 spans 14 amino acids. The J segment lost 2 bases and the V segment lost 6 bases, leaving 2 bases of the junction unmatched. Germline CDR1 reads SGHRS; CDR2 reads YFSETQ. For the CDR3, the DNA is TGCGCCAGCACACTAGCGGGTAACACCGGGGAGCTGTTTTTT. Translation gives CASTLAGNTGELFF.